A selection of T cell receptor beta chains follows, all from one sample in a study of cutaneous CD30+ T cell lymphoproliferative disorder and hepatitis E. Using immunoSEQ multiplex PCR, the repertoire was profiled, and TCRdb retains in-frame clones only, with some absent. The sample includes several thousand clones, just under 75% seen only once; the top ten take approximately 1.1%. What was sequenced was blood. These receptors all stem from a human donor with a cutaneous T cell lymphoproliferative disorder associated with hepatitis E virus. CDR3s include the opening cysteine and the closing phenylalanine or tryptophan. The D gene is left open where the match is weak. Clone size is not always given. Where it is, it says once, few, many or a class for expanded clones.

j_gene: TRBJ1-6; v_gene: TRBV14; abundance: few; d_gene: -; CDR3nt: TGTGCCAGCAGCCAAAACATTAATTCACCCCTCCACTTT; CDR3aa: CASSQNINSPLHF
j_gene: TRBJ2-4; v_gene: TRBV6-5; abundance: -; d_gene: -; CDR3nt: TGTGCCAGCAGTTCCCCTCCTGGAAACATTCAGTACTTC; CDR3aa: CASSSPPGNIQYF
j_gene: TRBJ2-1; v_gene: TRBV12-5; abundance: once; d_gene: -; CDR3nt: TGTGCTAGTGGTTCGCAGGGGCTCACCTACAATGAGCAGTTCTTC; CDR3aa: CASGSQGLTYNEQFF
j_gene: TRBJ1-3; v_gene: TRBV7-9; abundance: -; d_gene: -; CDR3nt: TGTGCCAGCAGCTCCCCGTTAAACACCATATATTTT; CDR3aa: CASSSPLNTIYF
j_gene: TRBJ1-2; v_gene: TRBV6-5; abundance: -; d_gene: -; CDR3nt: TGTGCCAGCACCCACGGGTATGGCTACACCTTC; CDR3aa: CASTHGYGYTF
j_gene: TRBJ2-1; v_gene: TRBV11-3; abundance: once; d_gene: -; CDR3nt: TGTGCCAGCAGCTACAATTCACAGGGTTACCCCTACAATGAGCAGTTCTTC; CDR3aa: CASSYNSQGYPYNEQFF
j_gene: TRBJ2-3; v_gene: TRBV9; abundance: -; d_gene: TRBD2; CDR3nt: TGTGCCAGCAGCGTCTACGGTGGGGGCGGGGGGAGCACAGATACGCAGTATTTT; CDR3aa: CASSVYGGGGGSTDTQYF
j_gene: TRBJ2-2; v_gene: TRBV10-1; abundance: -; d_gene: -; CDR3nt: TGCGCCAGCAGTGAGTCGACGAGGTCAACCGGCTCCGGGGAGCTGTTTTTT; CDR3aa: CASSESTRSTGSGELFF
j_gene: TRBJ1-2; v_gene: TRBV29-1; abundance: few; d_gene: -; CDR3nt: TGCAGCGTGGACTCGAGGGGATGGTATGGCTACACCTTC; CDR3aa: CSVDSRGWYGYTF
j_gene: TRBJ1-6; v_gene: TRBV9; abundance: -; d_gene: TRBD1; CDR3nt: TGTGCCAGCAGCGAGGGACAGGACTTATTGAATAATTCACCCCTCCACTTT; CDR3aa: CASSEGQDLLNNSPLHF
j_gene: TRBJ1-6; v_gene: TRBV10-3; abundance: -; d_gene: -; CDR3nt: TGTGCCACCGAAAACGGCGTAGGTAATTCACCCCTCCACTTT; CDR3aa: CATENGVGNSPLHF
j_gene: TRBJ2-7; v_gene: TRBV27; abundance: few; d_gene: -; CDR3nt: TGTGCCAGCAGGAGACTATACGAGCAGTACTTC; CDR3aa: CASRRLYEQYF
j_gene: TRBJ1-1; v_gene: TRBV27; abundance: -; d_gene: TRBD1; CDR3nt: TGTGCGACCCTGGGACAGGGGACGTTGACTGAAGCTTTCTTT; CDR3aa: CATLGQGTLTEAFF
j_gene: TRBJ2-2; v_gene: TRBV7-9; abundance: -; d_gene: -; CDR3nt: TGTGCCAGCAGCGGGGGGATCGGGGAGCTGTTTTTT; CDR3aa: CASSGGIGELFF
j_gene: TRBJ2-3; v_gene: TRBV30; abundance: -; d_gene: TRBD2; CDR3nt: TGTGCCTGGAGTGCCTTAGCGGGAGTACCCGCAGATACGCAGTATTTT; CDR3aa: CAWSALAGVPADTQYF
j_gene: TRBJ1-2; v_gene: TRBV28; abundance: -; d_gene: TRBD1; CDR3nt: TGTGCCAGCAGTCTCATACTCGGGACAGGGCGCGGCTACACCTTC; CDR3aa: CASSLILGTGRGYTF
j_gene: TRBJ1-5; v_gene: TRBV27; abundance: -; d_gene: -; CDR3nt: TGTGCCAGCAGCATTTACGAGGGTGGCAATCAGCCCCAGCATTTT; CDR3aa: CASSIYEGGNQPQHF
j_gene: TRBJ1-2; v_gene: TRBV5-4; abundance: -; d_gene: TRBD1; CDR3nt: TGTGCCAGCAGCTTGTCCCAGGGGGATCTTAAAGGCTACACCTTC; CDR3aa: CASSLSQGDLKGYTF
j_gene: TRBJ2-7; v_gene: TRBV7-9; abundance: -; d_gene: -; CDR3nt: TGTGCCAGCAGGGCCGGTCCTCTCGAGCAGTACTTC; CDR3aa: CASRAGPLEQYF
j_gene: TRBJ2-1; v_gene: TRBV5-1; abundance: once; d_gene: -; CDR3nt: TGCGCCAGCAGCGGGGGAGTCGCTTACAATGAGCAGTTCTTC; CDR3aa: CASSGGVAYNEQFF
j_gene: TRBJ2-2; v_gene: TRBV7-2; abundance: few; d_gene: -; CDR3nt: TGTGCCAGCAGCCTCGAGACAGCGATGAACACCGGGGAGCTGTTTTTT; CDR3aa: CASSLETAMNTGELFF
j_gene: TRBJ1-1; v_gene: TRBV29-1; abundance: -; d_gene: -; CDR3nt: TGCAGCGGCGCGGGGGGGCCGAACACTGAAGCTTTCTTT; CDR3aa: CSGAGGPNTEAFF
j_gene: TRBJ2-2; v_gene: TRBV2; abundance: -; d_gene: -; CDR3nt: TGTGCCAGCTGGTTGGGGCCGAACACCGGGGAGCTGTTTTTT; CDR3aa: CASWLGPNTGELFF
j_gene: TRBJ2-3; v_gene: TRBV7-9; abundance: -; d_gene: -; CDR3nt: TGTGCCAGCAGCCCCCCAACAGGGACAGATACGCAGTATTTT; CDR3aa: CASSPPTGTDTQYF
j_gene: TRBJ2-3; v_gene: TRBV5-8; abundance: -; d_gene: TRBD2; CDR3nt: TGTGCCAGCAGCTTTGGGACTAGCCCCTGGGGCGGGACAGATACGCAGTATTTT; CDR3aa: CASSFGTSPWGGTDTQYF
j_gene: TRBJ2-1; v_gene: TRBV19; abundance: -; d_gene: TRBD1; CDR3nt: TGTGCCAGTAGTACCGACAGGGCGAGCAATGAGCAGTTCTTC; CDR3aa: CASSTDRASNEQFF
j_gene: TRBJ2-6; v_gene: TRBV28; abundance: once; d_gene: -; CDR3nt: TGTGCCAGCAGTTTATTAATGTTAAGTGGGGCCAACGTCCTGACTTTC; CDR3aa: CASSLLMLSGANVLTF
j_gene: TRBJ2-7; v_gene: TRBV7-2; abundance: -; d_gene: TRBD1; CDR3nt: TGTGCCAGCAGCTTAATGGGACAGGGGGTCAACGAGCAGTACTTC; CDR3aa: CASSLMGQGVNEQYF
j_gene: TRBJ1-4; v_gene: TRBV18; abundance: -; d_gene: -; CDR3nt: TGTGCCAGCTCACCACAAGAGCCGACAGGCTCCAATGAAAAACTGTTTTTT; CDR3aa: CASSPQEPTGSNEKLFF
j_gene: TRBJ2-1; v_gene: TRBV13; abundance: once; d_gene: TRBD1; CDR3nt: TGTGCCAGCAGCATAAGACAGGGGCGTGGGTCCTACAATGAGCAGTTCTTC; CDR3aa: CASSIRQGRGSYNEQFF
j_gene: TRBJ1-1; v_gene: TRBV19; abundance: -; d_gene: -; CDR3nt: TGTGCCAGTAACCAACCGGGACAGAACACTGAAGCTTTCTTT; CDR3aa: CASNQPGQNTEAFF
j_gene: TRBJ1-1; v_gene: TRBV6-1; abundance: once; d_gene: TRBD1; CDR3nt: TGTGCCAGCACCCAGCAAGGACAGGGTATGACTGAAGCTTTCTTT; CDR3aa: CASTQQGQGMTEAFF
j_gene: TRBJ2-1; v_gene: TRBV9; abundance: -; d_gene: -; CDR3nt: TGTGCCAGCAGCGTAGGGGCAGGGACCTCCTACAATGAGCAGTTCTTC; CDR3aa: CASSVGAGTSYNEQFF
j_gene: TRBJ1-5; v_gene: TRBV27; abundance: -; d_gene: -; CDR3nt: TGTGCCAGCAGTGGGAGCAATCAGCCCCAGCATTTT; CDR3aa: CASSGSNQPQHF
j_gene: TRBJ2-7; v_gene: TRBV29-1; abundance: -; d_gene: TRBD2; CDR3nt: TGCAGCGTTGCCCTCGGGGGGGAGCAGTACTTC; CDR3aa: CSVALGGEQYF
j_gene: TRBJ1-1; v_gene: TRBV30; abundance: -; d_gene: -; CDR3nt: TGTGCCTGGAGTTTCAGGGATAGGGAGACTGAAGCTTTCTTT; CDR3aa: CAWSFRDRETEAFF
j_gene: TRBJ2-5; v_gene: TRBV13; abundance: -; d_gene: TRBD2; CDR3nt: TGTGCCAGCAGCCCCCGGACTAGCGTAGGCCAAGAGACCCAGTACTTC; CDR3aa: CASSPRTSVGQETQYF
j_gene: TRBJ1-3; v_gene: TRBV7-2; abundance: -; d_gene: TRBD1; CDR3nt: TGTGCCAGCAGCGGACAGGCTGGAAACACCATATATTTT; CDR3aa: CASSGQAGNTIYF
j_gene: TRBJ2-3; v_gene: TRBV11-2; abundance: -; d_gene: TRBD2; CDR3nt: TGTGCCAGCAGCTTAGGGACTAGCGGGAGTGCAGATACGCAGTATTTT; CDR3aa: CASSLGTSGSADTQYF
j_gene: TRBJ2-7; v_gene: TRBV27; abundance: -; d_gene: TRBD2; CDR3nt: TGTGCCAGCAGTTTAATGGCCCTCGGGTTGGGGAGGGACTACGAGCAGTACTTC; CDR3aa: CASSLMALGLGRDYEQYF
j_gene: TRBJ2-7; v_gene: TRBV4-3; abundance: once; d_gene: TRBD2; CDR3nt: TGCGCCAGCAGCCAAGGGACTAGCGGACCATACGAGCAGTACTTC; CDR3aa: CASSQGTSGPYEQYF
j_gene: TRBJ1-1; v_gene: TRBV19; abundance: -; d_gene: -; CDR3nt: TGTGCCAGTAGTATCTCATCGGGGGTGTACACTGAAGCTTTCTTT; CDR3aa: CASSISSGVYTEAFF
j_gene: TRBJ2-2; v_gene: TRBV11-2; abundance: -; d_gene: -; CDR3nt: TGTGCCAGCAGCCTCCCGACGGTAGCGAACACCGGGGAGCTGTTTTTT; CDR3aa: CASSLPTVANTGELFF
j_gene: TRBJ2-3; v_gene: TRBV4-3; abundance: -; d_gene: TRBD2; CDR3nt: TGCGCCAGCAGCCAAGATTGGACTAGCGGGGGGGTACATACGCAGTATTTT; CDR3aa: CASSQDWTSGGVHTQYF
j_gene: TRBJ2-1; v_gene: TRBV28; abundance: once; d_gene: TRBD2; CDR3nt: TGTGCCAGCACCCCGAGAAGCGGGAGAGACGGTGAGCAGTTCTTC; CDR3aa: CASTPRSGRDGEQFF
j_gene: TRBJ1-1; v_gene: TRBV5-4; abundance: -; d_gene: -; CDR3nt: TGTGCCAGCAGCTTCCGACGGGGACTGAACACTGAAGCTTTCTTT; CDR3aa: CASSFRRGLNTEAFF
j_gene: TRBJ2-2; v_gene: TRBV18; abundance: once; d_gene: -; CDR3nt: TGTGCCAGCTCACGTACGGGACTTCAAGCCACCGGGGAGCTGTTTTTT; CDR3aa: CASSRTGLQATGELFF
j_gene: TRBJ2-4; v_gene: TRBV19; abundance: -; d_gene: -; CDR3nt: TGTGCCAGTAAAAATTGGCAAGCCGCCAAAAACATTCAGTACTTC; CDR3aa: CASKNWQAAKNIQYF
j_gene: TRBJ2-3; v_gene: TRBV18; abundance: -; d_gene: -; CDR3nt: TGTGCCAGCTCACCAGAGTCAGATACGCAGTATTTT; CDR3aa: CASSPESDTQYF
j_gene: TRBJ2-2; v_gene: TRBV9; abundance: -; d_gene: -; CDR3nt: TGTGCCAGCTCCGCGGGGCTGGAGACCGGGGAGCTGTTTTTT; CDR3aa: CASSAGLETGELFF
j_gene: TRBJ1-4; v_gene: TRBV4-1; abundance: few; d_gene: -; CDR3nt: TGCGCCAGCAGCCCTCCGTTAGGGAGTGAAAAACTGTTTTTT; CDR3aa: CASSPPLGSEKLFF
j_gene: TRBJ2-1; v_gene: TRBV4-1; abundance: -; d_gene: -; CDR3nt: TGCGCCAGCAGCCAAGCCCCAGACTCAACGGGATACAATGAGCAGTTCTTC; CDR3aa: CASSQAPDSTGYNEQFF
j_gene: TRBJ2-7; v_gene: TRBV5-4; abundance: once; d_gene: -; CDR3nt: TGTGCCAGCAGCTCCCTGGTGGTCCAGGGGGGAGACGAGCAGTACTTC; CDR3aa: CASSSLVVQGGDEQYF
j_gene: TRBJ1-3; v_gene: TRBV30; abundance: -; d_gene: TRBD1; CDR3nt: TGTGCCTGGAGGCATACAGGGGCGAACTCTGGAAACACCATATATTTT; CDR3aa: CAWRHTGANSGNTIYF
j_gene: TRBJ1-2; v_gene: TRBV29-1; abundance: -; d_gene: TRBD1; CDR3nt: TGCAGCGTTGGGACAGGTGGCGGGAACTATGGCTACACCTTC; CDR3aa: CSVGTGGGNYGYTF
j_gene: TRBJ2-7; v_gene: TRBV9; abundance: -; d_gene: -; CDR3nt: TGTGCCAGCAGCGTAGAGTCAGGGGCTAAGTACGAGCAGTACTTC; CDR3aa: CASSVESGAKYEQYF
j_gene: TRBJ1-3; v_gene: TRBV7-6; abundance: -; d_gene: -; CDR3nt: TGTGCCAGCAGCCTTTCCCACAGTGGAAACACCATATATTTT; CDR3aa: CASSLSHSGNTIYF